Following are 8 T cell receptor beta chains from one sample sequenced in a study of CD8 T cells in ankylosing spondylitis. TCRdb processed the 5' RACE reads anew with MiXCR; each CDR3 protein has one entry. The sample comprises fewer than 180,000 distinct CDR3 sequences, approximately 48% of which are singletons, and roughly 15% rests with the top ten. Sequenced material: synovial fluid, either unsorted or a sorted T cell fraction (not recorded which). The receptors originated from a male donor with ankylosing spondylitis.

In this sample, this clonotype turned up a few times. The CDR3 region has the DNA TGTGCCAGCAGCTCAGTCGTTTGGGCTCGTCGACATCAGAGCTCCTACAATGAGCAGTTCTTC. Its protein product is CASSSVVWARRHQSSYNEQFF. This chain joins TRBV7-1 and TRBJ2-1, with D unresolved. TRBV7-1 is designated an ORF whose function remains uncertain. V dropped 1 base and J dropped 0 bases, with 25 bases sitting between them. The CDR3 sequence is 21 residues long.

This clonotype was observed a handful of times. This chain uses TRBV12-3 or TRBV12-4 with TRBJ2-7; no clear D gene. V was pared by 4 bases and J by 2 bases, with 12 bases between. The CDR3 length is 14 residues. This CDR3 is CASSSAGPTYEQYF. CDR3 nucleotides: TGTGCCAGCAGTTCCGCCGGGCCAACCTACGAGCAGTACTTC.

The table lists this clonotype with a few counts. The gene calls are TRBV2 and TRBJ1-5; tentative D call: TRBD1 (5 bases). The germline V and J ends were trimmed by 0 bases and 0 bases, with 6 bases remaining between them. CDR1 and CDR2 from the germline V gene are SNHLY and FYNNEI. The length of the CDR3 is 15 residues. CDR3 sequence: CASSEAGDSNQPQHF. The CDR3 DNA sequence: TGTGCCAGCAGTGAAGCGGGGGATAGCAATCAGCCCCAGCATTTT.

The table lists this clonotype with a few counts. J is TRBJ2-2 and V is TRBV12-3 or TRBV12-4, with a possible D match to TRBD1 (5 bases). V lost 10 bases and J 13 bases, leaving 16 bases between the germline ends. The CDR3 covers 11 residues. The CDR3 protein is CATFSSQGLFF. The CDR3 DNA reads TGTGCCACCTTCTCCTCGCAGGGGCTGTTTTTT.

In its sample, this clonotype was seen a few times. V usage is TRBV7-9 and J usage is TRBJ2-3; TRBD1 might be the D (5 bases). The CDR3 contains 15 residues. From germline, CDR1 is SEHNR and CDR2 FQNEAQ (reference sequence). With 1 base removed from V and 2 bases from J, the gap between germline ends came to 10 bases. Written as DNA, the CDR3 is TGTGCCAGCAGCTTAGTACTGGACAACACAGATACGCAGTATTTT. It encodes CASSLVLDNTDTQYF.

The chain joins TRBV10-3 to TRBJ1-2; 7 bases map to TRBD1. Germline V gives CDR1 ENHRY, CDR2 SYGVKD. The CDR3 has 15 amino acids. The V segment lost 0 bases and the J segment 4 bases; nucleotides outside the gene matches: 5. The CDR3 loop reads CAISESWDSPYGYTF. The CDR3 DNA reads as TGTGCCATCAGTGAGTCCTGGGACAGCCCCTATGGCTACACCTTC.

The chain employs TRBV7-9 and TRBJ2-1; 8 bases line up with TRBD1. Germline V gene lookup returns CDR1 SEHNR and CDR2 FQNEAQ (reference sequence). V gave up 6 bases and J gave up 5 bases; unmatched junction bases: 9. This CDR3 comprises 15 residues. CDR3 amino acids: CASSNRQGANNEQFF. CDR3 bases: TGTGCCAGCAGTAATCGGCAGGGGGCGAACAATGAGCAGTTCTTC.

This clonotype has more than one count but fewer than ten. The V gene is TRBV28, the J gene TRBJ2-5; D perhaps matches TRBD2 (6 bases). Looked up from germline, CDR1 is MDHEN and CDR2 is SYDVKM. CDR3 size: 17 residues. With 2 bases removed from V and 3 bases from J, the gap between germline ends came to 19 bases. The CDR3 DNA sequence: TGTGCCAGCAGTTTAATGCCGGCGTGGCGGGAAAAAGAGACCCAGTACTTC. Translation gives CASSLMPAWREKETQYF. The variable domain in full, completed from reference TRBV28 and TRBJ2-5, reads DVKVTQSSRYLVKRTGEKVFLECVQDMDHENMFWYRQDPGLGLRLIYFSYDVKMKEKGDIPEGYSVSREKKERFSLILESASTNQTSMYLCASSLMPAWREKETQYFGPGTRLLVL.